A single sample gave rise to the 24 T cell receptor beta chains below, sequenced in a study of T-cell reconstitution after alpha-beta-depleted transplantation in children. Preparation of the TCRbeta library was carried out with unique molecular identifiers. MiXCR was run by TCRdb on the PCR reads, yielding one entry per CDR3 protein. The sample carries some 150,000 distinct CDR3 sequences, around 10% recorded once. Sample: PBMCs, mostly from graft donor cells, taken 180 days after TCRalphabeta/CD19-depleted stem cell transplant. These receptors all come from a female patient aged 2-10 years who had a stem cell transplant for congenital amegakaryocytic thrombocytopenia, so the T cells may come from the graft donor.

This chain joins TRBV20-1 and TRBJ1-6; D not resolved. Germline values: CDR1 DFQATT, CDR2 SNEGSKA (reference sequence). The CDR3 spans 13 residues. V lost 3 bases and J lost 2, with 5 bases in between. Here the CDR3 DNA reads TGCAGTGCTAGTGGTCCCTATAATTCACCCCTCCACTTT. Translation: CSASGPYNSPLHF.

This clonotype occurred many times. V usage is TRBV12-3 or TRBV12-4 and J usage is TRBJ2-5, with D possibly TRBD2 on 5 matching bases. Trimming shortened V by 3 bases and J by 7 bases, and 15 bases separated the two germline ends. The CDR3 loop spans 14 amino acids. The CDR3 DNA follows: TGTGCCAGCAGTTTTTGGCACTATCGGGGGACCCAGTACTTC. This encodes CASSFWHYRGTQYF.

This sequence joins TRBV5-4 and TRBJ2-7, with 8 bases fitting TRBD2. CDR3 length equals 15 residues. CDR1 and CDR2 (germline): SGHNT, YYREEE (reference sequence). The ends lost 1 base at V and 2 bases at J; junction bases unmatched: 5. CDR3 bases: TGTGCCAGCAGCTTGACCGGACTAGCTCCCTACGAGCAGTACTTC. The encoded protein is CASSLTGLAPYEQYF.

Many counts were recorded for this clonotype. The chain links TRBV20-1 to TRBJ2-7; D gene ambiguous. The CDR3 covers 13 residues. Trimming left V 4 bases short and J 3 bases short, with 13 bases between. Germline V lookup: CDR1 DFQATT, CDR2 SNEGSKA (reference sequence). This CDR3 is CSAKTSQNYEQYF. CDR3 DNA: TGCAGTGCTAAGACCTCTCAGAACTACGAGCAGTACTTC.

This clonotype was seen at least ten times. CDR3 sequence reads: CAWSPRDTQFF. The CDR3 nucleotides are TGTGCCTGGAGTCCCCGGGACACTCAGTTCTTC. The J gene is TRBJ2-1, the V gene TRBV30; weak D call: TRBD1 (6 bases). Germline V lookup: CDR1 GTSNPN, CDR2 SVGIG (reference sequence). Trimming took 2 bases from V and 13 from J, leaving 12 bases between them. The CDR3 runs to 11 residues.

CDR3 protein: CASSFPRLSHPYEQYF. The CDR3 DNA reads as TGTGCCAGCAGTTTCCCGAGGCTGTCGCACCCCTACGAGCAGTACTTC. The chain combines TRBV28 with TRBJ2-7; D not certain. Germline V gene lookup returns CDR1 MDHEN and CDR2 SYDVKM. Trimming cost V 3 bases and J 2 bases, with 17 bases left between them. The CDR3 sequence is 16 residues long.

This rearrangement joins TRBV19 to TRBJ2-2, with D possibly matching TRBD2 (6 bases). V was pared by 1 base and J by 5 bases, with 17 bases between. The CDR3 covers 17 residues. Germline V CDR1 and CDR2: LNHDA, SQIVND (reference sequence). For the CDR3, the DNA is TGTGCCAGTAGTATAGTTACCTCGGCGGGATGGACCGGGGAGCTGTTTTTT. This gives the protein CASSIVTSAGWTGELFF.

This clonotype was picked up many times. The rearrangement joins TRBV29-1 to TRBJ1-1; 9 nucleotides align to TRBD1. Trimming at V came to 6 bases and at J to 5 bases, leaving 10 bases not matched to a gene. This CDR3 has 14 amino acids. Germline-derived CDR1 and CDR2 are SQVTM and ANQGSEA. CDR3 residues: CSVAGTGPQTEAFF. The CDR3 DNA follows: TGCAGCGTAGCTGGGACAGGGCCCCAGACTGAAGCTTTCTTT.

This sequence joins TRBV29-1 and TRBJ1-1; D is ambiguous. The CDR3 has 11 residues. Trimming took off 4 bases at V and 5 bases at J, with 8 bases between the two ends. Germline values: CDR1 SQVTM, CDR2 ANQGSEA. CDR3 coding DNA: TGCAGCGTTGTCGGGAATACTGAAGCTTTCTTT. Protein product: CSVVGNTEAFF. Using reference TRBV29-1 and TRBJ1-1 for the parts outside the CDR3, the full variable domain is SAVISQKPSRDICQRGTSLTIQCQVDSQVTMMFWYRQQPGQSLTLIATANQGSEATYESGFVIDKFPISRPNLTFSTLTVSNMSPEDSSIYLCSVVGNTEAFFGQGTRLTVV.

The table lists this clonotype with many counts. The gene calls are TRBV28 and TRBJ1-2, with D hard to call. Trimming removed 3 bases at V and 4 bases at J, with 6 bases between. In germline, CDR1 is MDHEN, CDR2 SYDVKM. The CDR3 spans 12 residues. Written as DNA, the CDR3 is TGTGCCAGCAGTTTCAAGGTCTATGGCTACACCTTC. It translates to CASSFKVYGYTF.

This clonotype was recorded at least ten times. This sequence joins TRBV20-1 and TRBJ1-4, with a tentative D call TRBD1 (5 bases). V was trimmed by 6 bases and J by 6 bases, leaving 14 bases between them. The CDR3 extends over 13 amino acids. The V gene's germline CDR1 is DFQATT and CDR2 SNEGSKA (reference sequence). The CDR3 nucleotides read TGCAGTGCCAGCGACGGGGGTGATGAAAAACTGTTTTTT. This sequence encodes CSASDGGDEKLFF.

At least ten counts were recorded for this clonotype. The V and J genes are TRBV28 and TRBJ2-3; 8 bases are shared with TRBD1. The length of the CDR3 is 14 residues. V lost 3 bases, J lost 5 bases, and 4 bases stayed unmatched. Germline V gene lookup returns CDR1 MDHEN and CDR2 SYDVKM. CDR3 region: CASSFSGGIDTQYF. The DNA of the CDR3 is TGTGCCAGCAGTTTTTCAGGGGGCATAGATACGCAGTATTTT. The variable domain in full, with the rest retrieved from reference TRBV28 and TRBJ2-3, is DVKVTQSSRYLVKRTGEKVFLECVQDMDHENMFWYRQDPGLGLRLIYFSYDVKMKEKGDIPEGYSVSREKKERFSLILESASTNQTSMYLCASSFSGGIDTQYFGPGTRLTVL.

In this sample, this clonotype turned up many times. CDR3 region: CASSQDYAGGYETQYF. The CDR3 region has the DNA TGTGCCAGCAGCCAAGATTATGCGGGAGGGTATGAGACCCAGTACTTC. The chain uses TRBV14 and TRBJ2-5; 9 bases agree with TRBD2. Unmatched junction bases numbered 7, after V lost 0 bases and J lost 5 bases. The CDR3 spans 16 residues. Germline assignment: CDR1 SGHDN and CDR2 FVKESK.

The sample holds many counts of this clonotype. J is TRBJ1-1 and V is TRBV20-1; D unresolved. Germline CDR1 and CDR2: DFQATT and SNEGSKA (reference sequence). The CDR3 sequence is 12 residues long. V was trimmed by 5 bases and J by 5 bases, leaving 12 bases between them. CDR3 sequence reads: CSARTGRTEAFF. In nucleotides, the CDR3 is TGCAGTGCTCGAACCGGGAGGACTGAAGCTTTCTTT.

Regarding this clonotype: It may be a read error: a sequence one base away is much more abundant. The CDR3: CASSPGLLRNTGELFF. In DNA form, the CDR3 reads TGTGCCAGCAGCCCAGGACTCCTCAGAAACACCGGGGAGCTGTTTTTT. The chain joins TRBV4-2 to TRBJ2-2; a weak D match, TRBD2 (5 bases). CDR1 is LGHNA and CDR2 is YNFKEQ in the germline V gene. The CDR3 spans 16 residues. The germline V and J ends were trimmed by 4 bases and 2 bases, with 14 bases remaining between them.

This clonotype was counted at least ten times. CDR3 loop: CASSGWDRGLDSPLHF. Written as DNA, the CDR3 is TGTGCCAGCAGCGGGTGGGACAGGGGCCTTGATTCACCCCTCCACTTT. This sequence joins TRBV9 and TRBJ1-6; 10 bases agree with TRBD1. This CDR3 is built from 16 residues. Per the germline V gene, CDR1 is SGDLS and CDR2 is YYNGEE. V lost 3 bases, J lost 8 bases, and 8 bases stayed unmatched.

This clonotype was counted at least ten times. The genes are TRBV7-2 and TRBJ2-7, with TRBD2 matching over 11 bases. V was pared by 6 bases and J by 4 bases, with 11 bases of the junction left unmatched. This CDR3 has 16 residues. Germline CDR1 reads SGHTA; CDR2 reads FQGNSA. The CDR3 nucleotides read TGTGCCAGCAGTGTTAGACTAGCGGGATTGGATTACGAGCAGTACTTC. This gives the protein CASSVRLAGLDYEQYF.

To note about this clonotype: With a much larger clone just one base away, this may be a read error. This chain links TRBV20-1 with TRBJ2-3; 11 positions agree with TRBD2. The CDR3 covers 17 residues. CDR1 DFQATT and CDR2 SNEGSKA come from the germline V gene (reference sequence). As DNA, the CDR3 is TGCAGTGCCGAAACTCCGGGACTAGCGGTCAGCATAGATACGCAGTATTTT. It is translated as CSAETPGLAVSIDTQYF.

This clonotype showed up many times. The CDR3: CASSHRQARESNQPQHF. The DNA of the CDR3 is TGTGCCAGCAGCCACAGACAGGCCAGGGAGAGCAATCAGCCCCAGCATTTT. The genes are TRBV7-2 and TRBJ1-5; maybe TRBD1 (6 bases). The ends were cut back, 5 bases at V and 1 base at J, with 18 bases in the middle. Germline V gene data show CDR1 as SGHTA and CDR2 as FQGNSA. This CDR3 comprises 17 residues.

This clonotype was seen at least ten times. The rearrangement links TRBV5-6 to TRBJ2-7, with D possibly being TRBD2 (5 bases). Germline lookup yields CDR1 SGHDT and CDR2 YYEEEE. The ends were cut back, 5 bases at V and 2 bases at J, with 11 bases in the middle. This CDR3 is built from 13 residues. Here the CDR3 DNA reads TGTGCCAGCAGATTCATCGGGGCCTACGAGCAGTACTTC. It codes for CASRFIGAYEQYF.

This clonotype appeared many times. The chain uses TRBV4-1 and TRBJ1-1; D possibly corresponds to TRBD1 (6 bases). With 1 base removed from V and 1 base from J, the gap between germline ends came to 10 bases. The CDR3 is made up of 15 amino acids. The germline CDR1 and CDR2 sequences are MGHRA and YSYEKL. The CDR3 is CASSQVGGPNTEAFF. The CDR3 DNA is TGCGCCAGCAGCCAAGTAGGGGGGCCGAACACTGAAGCTTTCTTT.

This clonotype occurred a few times. The rearrangement uses TRBV28 and TRBJ2-6; D might be TRBD2 (5 bases). Germline assignment: CDR1 MDHEN and CDR2 SYDVKM. This CDR3 has 15 residues. Trimming stripped 4 bases from V and 3 bases from J, with 10 bases between. The CDR3 DNA follows: TGTGCCAGCAGTTCTCGCGGGTTTGGGGCCAACGTCCTGACTTTC. Protein sequence: CASSSRGFGANVLTF.

On this clonotype: This may be a read error: a much more frequent sequence differs by one nucleotide. The genes are TRBV28 and TRBJ2-3; D is perhaps TRBD2 (7 bases). Germline values: CDR1 MDHEN, CDR2 SYDVKM. CDR3 length equals 13 residues. CDR3 residues: CAGSQGGAVTQYF. The CDR3 region has the DNA TGTGCCGGCAGCCAAGGGGGGGCTGTTACGCAGTATTTT.

The sample holds many counts of this clonotype. The chain uses TRBV18 and TRBJ1-6; D is undetermined. V was trimmed by 5 bases and J by 7 bases, leaving 15 bases between them. This CDR3 has 15 residues. Germline V gene data show CDR1 as KGHSH and CDR2 as LQKENI. DNA of the CDR3: TGTGCCAGCTCATCTTTCCCACAGCGAAATTCACCCCTCCACTTT. Protein product: CASSSFPQRNSPLHF.